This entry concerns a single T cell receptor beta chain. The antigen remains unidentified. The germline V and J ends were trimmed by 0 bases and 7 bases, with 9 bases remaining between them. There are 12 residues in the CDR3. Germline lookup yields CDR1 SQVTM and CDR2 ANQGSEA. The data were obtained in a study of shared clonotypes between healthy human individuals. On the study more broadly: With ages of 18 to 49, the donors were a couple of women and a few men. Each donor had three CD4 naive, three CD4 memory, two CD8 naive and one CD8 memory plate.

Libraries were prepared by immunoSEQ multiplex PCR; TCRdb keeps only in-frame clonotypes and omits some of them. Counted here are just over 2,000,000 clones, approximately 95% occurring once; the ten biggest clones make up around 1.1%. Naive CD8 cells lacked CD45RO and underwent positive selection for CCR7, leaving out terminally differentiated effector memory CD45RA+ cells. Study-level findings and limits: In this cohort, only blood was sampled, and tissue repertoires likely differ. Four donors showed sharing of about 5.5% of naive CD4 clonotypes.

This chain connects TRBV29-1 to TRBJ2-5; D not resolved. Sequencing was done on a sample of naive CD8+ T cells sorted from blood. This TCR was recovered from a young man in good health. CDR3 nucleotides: TGCAGCGTTGAAGATCCCCCCCCGACCCAGTACTTC. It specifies CSVEDPPPTQYF.